The 21 T cell receptor beta chains given below trace back to one sample, sequenced in a study of beta chain features in type 1 diabetes. Every isolated RNA sample was fully reverse transcribed, so sequencing captured expressed TCRB transcripts. Sequenced by immunoSEQ multiplex PCR; TCRdb stores in-frame clones only, minus some. The table includes approximately 300,000 clones, more than 9.5% detected once. Sequenced material: naive CD4+ T cells from blood. The receptors were sampled from a woman under 40 in good health.

This chain uses TRBV7-6 with TRBJ1-2; 9 nucleotides line up with TRBD1. V lost 1 base to trimming and J lost 2 bases; unmatched junction nucleotides: 11. The germline gives CDR1 SGHVS, CDR2 FNYEAQ. CDR3 length equals 18 residues. CDR3 sequence (DNA): TGTGCCAGCAGCTTAGTCCCCCCGGGACAGGGATCGAACTATGGCTACACCTTC. It encodes CASSLVPPGQGSNYGYTF.

The chain uses TRBV9 and TRBJ2-7; the D gene is possibly TRBD2 (6 bases). The CDR3 length is 14 residues. Germline loops: CDR1 SGDLS, CDR2 YYNGEE. Trimming removed 0 bases at V and 4 bases at J, with 11 bases between. The CDR3: CASSVEGLAYEQYF. DNA of the CDR3: TGTGCCAGCAGCGTAGAGGGGCTAGCGTACGAGCAGTACTTC.

This clone was seen more than once but under ten times. The chain is built from TRBV28 and TRBJ2-7; tentatively, D is TRBD1 (5 bases). V lost 3 bases, J lost 7 bases, and 16 bases lay in between. Germline loops: CDR1 MDHEN, CDR2 SYDVKM. CDR3 length: 14 residues. The DNA for the CDR3 is TGTGCCAGCAGTTTGCAGGGCTCCAGGCAAGAGCAGTACTTC. It specifies CASSLQGSRQEQYF.

A few counts support this clone. The gene calls are TRBV29-1 and TRBJ1-4, with 7 bases that match TRBD1. The trim removed 6 bases at V and 11 bases at J, leaving 18 bases unmatched. CDR1 is SQVTM and CDR2 is ANQGSEA in the germline V gene. CDR3 length: 15 residues. CDR3 sequence (DNA): TGCAGCGTCATCCCCCAGACAGGGAAAGAGGGGAAACTGTTTTTT. Protein sequence: CSVIPQTGKEGKLFF.

The chain employs TRBV29-1 and TRBJ2-1; 9 bases align to TRBD1. The germline V gene has CDR1 SQVTM and CDR2 ANQGSEA. Trimming removed 5 bases from V and 0 bases from J; junction bases left unmatched: 5. The CDR3 covers 15 residues. CDR3 in DNA: TGCAGCGTTACCCGGACAGGGGCCTCCTACAATGAGCAGTTCTTC. This codes for CSVTRTGASYNEQFF.

This chain connects TRBV5-1 to TRBJ2-5; TRBD1 agrees at 10 bases. The CDR3 contains 15 residues. V gave up 0 bases and J gave up 3 bases; unmatched junction bases: 2. Germline V CDR1 and CDR2: SGHRS, YFSETQ. The CDR3: CASSLAGTGEETQYF. Written as DNA, the CDR3 is TGCGCCAGCAGCTTGGCCGGGACAGGGGAAGAGACCCAGTACTTC.

The chain joins TRBV7-9 to TRBJ2-5; 10 nucleotides agree with TRBD2. The CDR3 contains 16 residues. V trimming: 2 bases; J trimming: 3 bases; junction bases outside the gene matches: 6. Germline V gives CDR1 SEHNR, CDR2 FQNEAQ (reference sequence). CDR3 residues: CASSLISLAGEETQYF. As DNA, the CDR3 is TGTGCCAGCAGCTTAATAAGCCTAGCGGGAGAAGAGACCCAGTACTTC.

The V gene is TRBV15, the J gene TRBJ2-4; unclear D gene. V shed 1 base and J shed 0 bases, with 16 bases lying between them. The CDR3 contains 18 residues. Germline V gives CDR1 LNHNV, CDR2 YYDKDF (reference sequence). The CDR3 loop reads CATSRVPLSLLAKNIQYF. The CDR3 region has the DNA TGTGCCACCAGCAGAGTGCCCCTCTCCTTACTAGCCAAAAACATTCAGTACTTC.

The chain joins TRBV30 to TRBJ1-2; D is ambiguous. Trimming removed 2 bases from V and 5 bases from J, with 6 bases in between. This CDR3 has 11 residues. Per germline, CDR1 GTSNPN and CDR2 SVGIG (reference sequence). The CDR3 DNA is TGTGCCTGGAGTCCGGTATATGGCTACACCTTC. Its protein product is CAWSPVYGYTF. Looking up the rest from reference TRBV30 and TRBJ1-2 gives the full variable domain: SQTIHQWPATLVQPVGSPLSLECTVEGTSNPNLYWYRQAAGRGLQLLFYSVGIGQISSEVPQNLSASRPQDRQFILSSKKLLLSDSGFYLCAWSPVYGYTFGSGTRLTVV.

The chain links TRBV18 to TRBJ2-1; 9 bases line up with TRBD2. The germline CDR1 and CDR2 sequences are KGHSH and LQKENI. After removal of 1 base from V and 6 bases from J, the junction contained 4 bases not matched to a gene. The CDR3 loop spans 15 amino acids. CDR3 in amino acids: CASSPLEAGGNEQFF. CDR3 bases: TGTGCCAGCTCACCACTGGAAGCGGGGGGCAATGAGCAGTTCTTC. Full variable domain (outside the CDR3, taken from reference TRBV18 and TRBJ2-1): NAGVMQNPRHLVRRRGQEARLRCSPMKGHSHVYWYRQLPEEGLKFMVYLQKENIIDESGMPKERFSAEFPKEGPSILRIQQVVRGDSAAYFCASSPLEAGGNEQFFGPGTRLTVL.

The CDR3 reads CASSRTGVSEAFF. Here the CDR3 DNA reads TGTGCCAGCAGTCGGACAGGGGTCTCTGAAGCTTTCTTT. The rearrangement uses TRBV7-8 and TRBJ1-1; 9 bases align to TRBD1. CDR3 length: 13 amino acids. Germline V gene lookup returns CDR1 SGHVS and CDR2 FQNEAQ. V lost 6 bases and J lost 6; bases outside the gene matches: 5.

The chain uses TRBV28 and TRBJ2-7, with 7 bases lining up with TRBD2. Trimming cost V 5 bases and J 6 bases; bases outside gene matches: 13. The germline V gene has CDR1 MDHEN and CDR2 SYDVKM. CDR3 length: 15 residues. The CDR3 region has the DNA TGTGCCAGCAGTCCGGCGGGGGAGGGCCCTCGCGAGCAGTACTTC. This gives the protein CASSPAGEGPREQYF.

A few counts support this clone. The rearrangement joins TRBV2 to TRBJ2-7; a weak D match, TRBD1 (5 bases). The V gene's germline CDR1 is SNHLY and CDR2 FYNNEI. Deletions cut 7 bases from V and 6 bases from J, with 19 bases between. This CDR3 contains 14 residues. The CDR3 protein is CASKYTGLGSEQYF. CDR3 nucleotide sequence: TGTGCCAGCAAGTACACAGGTTTGGGGTCCGAGCAGTACTTC.

The rearrangement links TRBV11-2 to TRBJ2-1, with 7 bases lining up with TRBD2. The CDR3 has 15 amino acids. After removal of 5 bases from V and 0 bases from J, the junction contained 4 bases not matched to a gene. CDR1 SGHAT and CDR2 FQNNGV come from the germline V gene. CDR3 sequence: CASSLTSVSYNEQFF. The CDR3 bases are TGTGCCAGCAGCCTCACTAGCGTCTCCTACAATGAGCAGTTCTTC. The full variable domain, completed using reference TRBV11-2 and TRBJ2-1, is EAGVAQSPRYKIIEKRQSVAFWCNPISGHATLYWYQQILGQGPKLLIQFQNNGVVDDSQLPKDRFSAERLKGVDSTLKIQPAKLEDSAVYLCASSLTSVSYNEQFFGPGTRLTVL.

This chain joins TRBV6-5 and TRBJ2-7, with D tentatively TRBD1 (6 bases). The germline V and J ends were trimmed by 11 bases and 3 bases, with 23 bases remaining between them. Germline CDR1 is MNHEY and CDR2 is SVGAGI. This CDR3 comprises 15 residues. The CDR3 nucleotides are TGTGCCGTAACAGGGTGGGCTACATCGGGCTACGAGCAGTACTTC. Its protein is CAVTGWATSGYEQYF.

This clone was counted a few times. The CDR3 is CASSLAQARGYTF. The CDR3 DNA is TGTGCCAGCAGCTTAGCGCAGGCCCGGGGCTACACCTTC. J is TRBJ1-2 and V is TRBV7-9; D is undetermined. The germline V gene encodes CDR1 SEHNR and CDR2 FQNEAQ (reference sequence). The ends were cut back, 0 bases at V and 8 bases at J, with 10 bases in the middle. The CDR3 is made up of 13 amino acids.

The V call is TRBV11-3, the J call TRBJ2-1; 9 bases map to TRBD1. The CDR3 sequence is 13 residues long. CDR1 and CDR2 (germline): SGHNT, YENEEA. J was trimmed by 7 bases and V by 5 bases; bases with no gene match: 3. Here the CDR3 reads CASSGQGMNEQFF. The CDR3 DNA follows: TGTGCCAGCAGCGGACAGGGGATGAATGAGCAGTTCTTC. Full variable domain (outside the CDR3, taken from reference TRBV11-3 and TRBJ2-1): EAGVVQSPRYKIIEKKQPVAFWCNPISGHNTLYWYLQNLGQGPELLIRYENEEAVDDSQLPKDRFSAERLKGVDSTLKIQPAELGDSAVYLCASSGQGMNEQFFGPGTRLTVL.

This chain connects TRBV27 to TRBJ2-3, with TRBD2 matching over 9 bases. Germline V CDR1 and CDR2: MNHEY, SMNVEV (reference sequence). The trim removed 4 bases at V and 1 base at J, leaving 3 bases unmatched. This CDR3 is 15 amino acids long. CDR3 sequence reads: CASSSLAGGTDTQYF. The DNA of the CDR3 is TGTGCCAGCAGTTCATTAGCGGGAGGCACAGATACGCAGTATTTT.

The chain joins TRBV28 to TRBJ1-2; 8 bases align to TRBD1. From germline, CDR1 is MDHEN and CDR2 SYDVKM. CDR3 length: 16 amino acids. Trimming at V came to 6 bases and at J to 3 bases, leaving 12 bases not matched to a gene. CDR3 region: CASSQSPAGGDYGYTF. CDR3 bases: TGTGCCAGCAGCCAGTCCCCCGCAGGGGGCGACTATGGCTACACCTTC.

The chain links TRBV7-2 to TRBJ2-7; D unclear. V was clipped by 2 bases and J by 3 bases, with 5 bases between them. CDR1 and CDR2 from the germline V gene are SGHTA and FQGNSA. This CDR3 has 12 amino acids. CDR3 loop: CASSLLFYEQYF. CDR3 sequence (DNA): TGTGCCAGCAGCTTACTGTTCTACGAGCAGTACTTC.

This chain connects TRBV19 to TRBJ2-1; 10 bases agree with TRBD2. This CDR3 region has 15 residues. V lost 4 bases, J lost 3 bases, and 3 bases stayed unmatched. Germline V lookup: CDR1 LNHDA, CDR2 SQIVND (reference sequence). The CDR3 loop reads CASSRGLAVYNEQFF. The CDR3 DNA reads TGTGCCAGTAGTAGAGGACTAGCGGTCTACAATGAGCAGTTCTTC.